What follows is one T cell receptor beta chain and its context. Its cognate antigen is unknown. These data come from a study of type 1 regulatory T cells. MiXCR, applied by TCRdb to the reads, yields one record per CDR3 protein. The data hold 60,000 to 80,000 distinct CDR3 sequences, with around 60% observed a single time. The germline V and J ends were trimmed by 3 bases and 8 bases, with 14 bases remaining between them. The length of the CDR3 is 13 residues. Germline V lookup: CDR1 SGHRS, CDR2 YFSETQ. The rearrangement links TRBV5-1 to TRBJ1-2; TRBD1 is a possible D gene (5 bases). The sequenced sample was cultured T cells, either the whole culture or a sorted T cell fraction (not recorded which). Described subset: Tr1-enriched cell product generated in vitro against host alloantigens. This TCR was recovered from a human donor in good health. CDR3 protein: CASSSGPRGGYTF. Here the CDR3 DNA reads TGCGCCAGCAGCTCGGGACCCCGCGGGGGCTACACCTTC. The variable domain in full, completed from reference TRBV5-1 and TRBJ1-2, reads KAGVTQTPRYLIKTRGQQVTLSCSPISGHRSVSWYQQTPGQGLQFLFEYFSETQRNKGNFPGRFSGRQFSNSRSEMNVSTLELGDSALYLCASSSGPRGGYTFGSGTRLTVV.